The T cell receptor beta chain described here comes from a study of identical twins (dated by TCRdb to the mid-2010s). For the study in its entirety: To test whether fetal clonotypes persist, this study deep-sequenced TCR alpha and beta repertoires from monozygotic twins, from unrelated adults of various ages, and from cord blood. Replicate twin experiments were performed at different times using different library preparation protocols to rule out contamination. What the authors observed across the whole study: Out-of-frame TCR alpha sequences shared between twins showed an excess of low generation-probability sequences compared with coincidental sharing between unrelated individuals. Zero-insertion analyses could be partly confounded by invariant T cells such as MAIT and iNKT, although diverse VJ usage argued against such confounding for most clonotypes. Abundant cord blood beta clonotypes carried fewer insertions; young adult naive repertoires showed a weaker similar trend, while memory repertoires showed none. Out-of-frame TCR alpha sharing in monozygotic twins was systematically underestimated by recombination models, whereas sharing between unrelated individuals was in agreement with the recombination models. Because the same donors could not be followed over many years, the conclusions depended on cross-sectional statistical analysis. The excess sharing between twins in beta out-of-frame sequences was weaker because fewer shared sequences reduced the signal-to-noise ratio.

The library relied on 5' RACE. TCRdb shows the sequencer as Illumina HiSeq 2000. A universal primer binding site was added through template switching, and the final cDNA carried a unique molecular identifier so that TCR cDNA molecules could be counted accurately. Specific primers in the conserved constant-segment region were used to synthesize first-strand cDNA for the TCR alpha and beta chains. To control for contamination, every cDNA library was double barcoded, receiving both a SMART-Mk sample barcode and Illumina barcodes. TruSeq adapter sequences along with Illumina sample barcodes were introduced in two successive PCR steps. The Illumina HiSeq platform was used with custom primers to sequence TCR alpha and beta cDNA libraries. As for the original processing: Unique molecular identifiers were extracted from raw reads with MiGEC, and CDR3 positions were determined with MiXCR. For each individual, recombination models were inferred using an EM algorithm with the repgenHMM and IGoR tools. Shared clonotype analysis was performed with the tcR package in R, normalizing sharing by the product of cloneset sizes. Out-of-frame nonproductive sequences were analyzed to study raw recombination free of thymic and clonal selection effects. TCRdb trimmed public reads at Q25 via fastp, called clones via MiXCR and kept in-frame beta chains. Entries that share a CDR3 protein sequence are merged under the most common genes and DNA. The V and J calls follow TCRdb's processing rather than the paper's. The sample table lists 250,000 or so distinct CDR3 sequences, approximately 8.3% of them with a count of one. 3% of the sample comes from the top ten.

Only healthy Caucasian donors were included. The twin cohort comprised three pairs of female monozygotic twins, all aged about 18 to 30 years. CD4+ and CD8+ T cell populations were isolated with positive isolation kits from Invitrogen. Via the germline V gene (reference sequence), CDR1 is DFQATT and CDR2 SNEGSKA. V loses 5 bases, J loses 5 bases, and the germline ends lie 24 bases apart. The CDR3 holds 16 amino acids from the cysteine to the phenylalanine. CDR3 DNA is the only sequence kept; it has 48 bases, read in frame from the first base. This clonotype was seen at least ten times. There is no known antigen for this receptor. Within one base of it there is no much larger clone, and no base qualities were kept. These same records also appear under a second study, on yellow fever vaccine responses in identical twins. The second study reports: According to the authors, the vaccine-induced T cell response in identical twins seemed to be partly convergent and partly specific to each individual. The study precisely tracked vaccine-responding T cell clones in identical twins.

This sequence originates from a woman between 18 and 29 years old in good health. The sample consisted of CD8+ T cells sorted from blood. The chain employs TRBV20-1 and TRBJ2-5; a tentative D call is TRBD2 (5 bases match). For the CDR3, the sequence is CSAGLLGVGVGETQYF. Read as DNA, the sequence is TGCAGTGCTGGATTACTAGGAGTGGGCGTAGGGGAGACCCAGTACTTC.